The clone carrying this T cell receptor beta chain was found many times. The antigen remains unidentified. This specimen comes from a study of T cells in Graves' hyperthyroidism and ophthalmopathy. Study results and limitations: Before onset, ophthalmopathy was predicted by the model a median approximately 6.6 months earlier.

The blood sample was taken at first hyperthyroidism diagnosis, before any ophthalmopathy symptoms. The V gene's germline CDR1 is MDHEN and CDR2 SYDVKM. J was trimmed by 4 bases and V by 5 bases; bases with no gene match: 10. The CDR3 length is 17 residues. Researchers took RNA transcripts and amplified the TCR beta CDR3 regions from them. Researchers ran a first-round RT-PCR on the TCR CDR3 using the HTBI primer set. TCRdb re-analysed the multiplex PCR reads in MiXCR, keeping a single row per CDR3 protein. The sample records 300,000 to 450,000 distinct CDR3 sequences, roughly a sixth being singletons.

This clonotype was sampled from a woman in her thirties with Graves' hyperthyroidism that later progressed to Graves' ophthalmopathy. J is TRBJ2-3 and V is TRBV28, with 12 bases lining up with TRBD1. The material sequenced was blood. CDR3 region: CASSTFRRDRGPDTQYF. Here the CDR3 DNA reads TGTGCCAGCAGTACGTTCCGGAGGGACAGGGGGCCAGATACGCAGTATTTT.